Shown below are 17 T cell receptor beta chains from a single sample sequenced in a study of cytomegalovirus exposure and HLA in healthy donors. Profiling relied on immunoSEQ multiplex PCR, and the TCRdb table lists in-frame clones only, not all of them. The table records 130,000 or so clones, around nine tenths of them present only once. Sequencing used PBMCs. The receptors originated from a man aged 30-40 years in good health and CMV-seronegative.

The chain uses TRBV10-3 and TRBJ2-3, with TRBD1 as a possible D gene (6 bases). The length of the CDR3 is 16 residues. CDR1 is ENHRY and CDR2 is SYGVKD in the germline V gene. The V end was cut by 4 bases, the J end by 4 bases, with 18 bases between. CDR3 bases: TGTGCCATCAGTGCCCCAGGGGTCCCTGTAGCAGATACGCAGTATTTT. Its translation: CAISAPGVPVADTQYF.

V is TRBV7-9 and J is TRBJ2-7, with a possible D match to TRBD1 (6 bases). The ends were cut back, 5 bases at V and 6 bases at J, with 11 bases in the middle. The CDR3 consists of 12 residues. CDR1 and CDR2 from the germline V gene are SEHNR and FQNEAQ (reference sequence). The CDR3 nucleotides are TGTGCCAGCAGCCAACAGGGAATCGAGCAGTACTTC. It yields the protein CASSQQGIEQYF.

V is TRBV19 and J is TRBJ1-2; D possibly corresponds to TRBD1 (5 bases). The CDR3 runs to 14 residues. V lost 6 bases, J lost 4 bases, and 15 bases lay in between. Germline V lookup: CDR1 LNHDA, CDR2 SQIVND (reference sequence). CDR3 region: CASREQGRGYGYTF. In nucleotides, the CDR3 is TGTGCCAGTAGGGAGCAGGGAAGAGGCTATGGCTACACCTTC.

This clone was detected once. The chain couples TRBV27 to TRBJ1-5; TRBD1 matches at 8 bases. CDR3 length: 15 amino acids. Losses at the gene ends were 6 bases for V and 5 bases for J; bases not matched to a gene: 9. Germline V gene data show CDR1 as MNHEY and CDR2 as SMNVEV (reference sequence). The CDR3 bases are TGTGCCAGCAGCGCGGACAGGGCAAGTTATCAGCCCCAGCATTTT. It encodes CASSADRASYQPQHF.

V gene TRBV9 combines with J gene TRBJ2-3; TRBD2 matches 10 bases. V was pared by 4 bases and J by 7 bases, with 12 bases of the junction left unmatched. The CDR3 sequence is 16 residues long. Germline CDR1 and CDR2: SGDLS and YYNGEE. The CDR3 here is CASSSYRSSGRYTQYF. The CDR3 DNA follows: TGTGCCAGCAGCTCATATCGGTCTAGCGGGAGATATACGCAGTATTTT.

This chain uses TRBV28 with TRBJ1-5; no clear D gene. The CDR3 loop spans 14 amino acids. Trimming left V 2 bases short and J 4 bases short, with 9 bases between. Germline V gives CDR1 MDHEN, CDR2 SYDVKM. CDR3 region: CASSLLAENQPQHF. As DNA, the CDR3 is TGTGCCAGCAGTTTACTAGCTGAGAATCAGCCCCAGCATTTT.

The CDR3 spells CASSTPGVYGEQFF. CDR3 bases: TGTGCCAGCAGCACCCCAGGGGTTTACGGTGAGCAGTTCTTC. The chain joins TRBV28 to TRBJ2-1; D is possibly TRBD1 (6 bases). Germline V gives CDR1 MDHEN, CDR2 SYDVKM. The CDR3 loop spans 14 amino acids. Trimming removed 6 bases from V and 9 bases from J, with 18 bases in between.

This rearrangement joins TRBV6-5 to TRBJ1-5; TRBD1 matches at 9 bases. There are 15 residues in the CDR3. Per the germline V gene, CDR1 is MNHEY and CDR2 is SVGAGI. With 6 bases clipped from V and 3 bases from J, the junction kept 6 bases outside the gene matches. CDR3 region: CASRLDRGHNQPQHF. CDR3 bases: TGTGCCAGCAGACTGGACAGGGGCCACAATCAGCCCCAGCATTTT.

The rearrangement uses TRBV6-1 and TRBJ1-2; 7 nucleotides line up with TRBD1. The V gene end was trimmed by 5 bases and the J gene end by 12 bases; junction bases not matched to a gene: 6. This CDR3 region has 11 residues. CDR1 is MNHNS, CDR2 SASEGT, per germline. The DNA for the CDR3 is TGTGCCAGCAGTTATGACAGGGTGAACACCTTC. Translated, it gives CASSYDRVNTF.

Regarding this clone: A junction end diverges from the germline sequence, so it may reflect a read error. V and J are TRBV6-5 and TRBJ2-2; no definite D call. The CDR3 is 14 amino acids. Germline assignment: CDR1 MNHEY and CDR2 SVGAGI. The CDR3 reads CVSSYSRYTGELFF. CDR3 DNA: TGTGTCAGCAGTTACTCGAGGTACACCGGGGAGCTGTTTTTT.

This rearrangement joins TRBV7-2 to TRBJ2-5, with 7 positions matching TRBD1. The V and J ends lost 4 bases and 3 bases, in that order; junction bases with no gene match: 8. Germline V CDR1 and CDR2: SGHTA, FQGNSA. The CDR3 consists of 15 residues. Here the CDR3 DNA reads TGTGCCAGCAGCTATTACAGGGGAGAAAAAGAGACCCAGTACTTC. Translation gives CASSYYRGEKETQYF.

V gene TRBV6-5 combines with J gene TRBJ2-2; TRBD1 matches at 8 bases. The germline CDR1 and CDR2 sequences are MNHEY and SVGAGI. Unmatched junction bases numbered 8, after V lost 6 bases and J lost 5 bases. The CDR3 runs to 15 residues. The CDR3 here is CASSDRGFGTGELFF. The CDR3 DNA follows: TGTGCCAGCAGCGACAGGGGATTTGGTACCGGGGAGCTGTTTTTT.

This clone was recorded only once. The chain recombines TRBV29-1 with TRBJ2-1; 7 positions agree with TRBD2. Losses at the gene ends were 7 bases for V and 2 bases for J; bases not matched to a gene: 8. Germline loops: CDR1 SQVTM, CDR2 ANQGSEA. This CDR3 region has 14 residues. The CDR3 loop is CSAPRGVTYNEQFF. CDR3 sequence (DNA): TGCAGCGCCCCCCGGGGGGTCACCTACAATGAGCAGTTCTTC.

The CDR3 bases are TGTGCCAGTAGCACAGGGTACTCGAACAATCAGCCCCAGCATTTT. This translates into CASSTGYSNNQPQHF. The chain recombines TRBV19 with TRBJ1-5, with D possibly matching TRBD1 (6 bases). V was clipped by 6 bases and J by 3 bases, with 15 bases between them. There are 15 residues in the CDR3. Germline CDR1 LNHDA, CDR2 SQIVND (reference sequence).

DNA for the CDR3: TGTGCCAGCAGTCAGACAGATAGCAATCAGCCCCAGCATTTT. It is translated as CASSQTDSNQPQHF. The chain couples TRBV6-1 to TRBJ1-5; D is possibly TRBD1 (5 bases). CDR1 is MNHNS, CDR2 SASEGT, per germline. The CDR3 contains 14 residues. Deletions cut 5 bases from V and 0 bases from J, with 8 bases between.

In DNA form, the CDR3 reads TGCAGCGTCCCCGGGAGGGGCGAGACCCAGTACTTC. Translated: CSVPGRGETQYF. The rearrangement links TRBV29-1 to TRBJ2-5; 8 bases align to TRBD2. V trimming: 6 bases; J trimming: 5 bases; junction bases outside the gene matches: 5. The CDR3 is made up of 12 amino acids. CDR1 and CDR2 from the germline V gene are SQVTM and ANQGSEA.

The V gene is TRBV6-1, the J gene TRBJ1-2; 8 nucleotides match TRBD1. This CDR3 contains 15 residues. Germline V gene lookup returns CDR1 MNHNS and CDR2 SASEGT. J gave up 6 bases and V 3 bases, and 9 bases lay outside the gene matches. The CDR3 DNA reads TGTGCCAGCAGTGATGAGTCGGACAGGGTGGATGGCTACACCTTC. This translates into CASSDESDRVDGYTF.